This TCR beta chain comes out of a study of memory CD4+ T cells and cytomegalovirus serostatus. Notes on the study in general: CD4+ memory repertoires contained about 40% of the 164 reported CMV TCRbeta sequences.

Repertoires were generated with immunoSEQ multiplex PCR, while TCRdb's copy carries only in-frame clones and drops some. The sample has 60,000 to 70,000 clones; roughly three quarters are singletons. Single viable CD3+CD4+CD8-CD45RO+ cells were sorted as the memory CD4+ T cells. Serostatus was set by detecting CMV pp150, pp28, p38, p52 IgG. This CDR3 has 12 residues. The germline V gene encodes CDR1 SEHNR and CDR2 FQNEAQ (reference sequence). V lost 5 bases to trimming and J lost 5 bases, with 9 bases between them. On this clone: Its antigen is not known.

Sequences were obtained from memory CD4+ T cells from blood. The gene calls are TRBV7-9 and TRBJ1-1; D gene unclear. The receptor was isolated from an adult in good health and CMV-seropositive. In DNA, the CDR3 is TGTGCCAGCAGCCTCCCGGGGACTGAAGCTTTCTTT. Protein product: CASSLPGTEAFF.